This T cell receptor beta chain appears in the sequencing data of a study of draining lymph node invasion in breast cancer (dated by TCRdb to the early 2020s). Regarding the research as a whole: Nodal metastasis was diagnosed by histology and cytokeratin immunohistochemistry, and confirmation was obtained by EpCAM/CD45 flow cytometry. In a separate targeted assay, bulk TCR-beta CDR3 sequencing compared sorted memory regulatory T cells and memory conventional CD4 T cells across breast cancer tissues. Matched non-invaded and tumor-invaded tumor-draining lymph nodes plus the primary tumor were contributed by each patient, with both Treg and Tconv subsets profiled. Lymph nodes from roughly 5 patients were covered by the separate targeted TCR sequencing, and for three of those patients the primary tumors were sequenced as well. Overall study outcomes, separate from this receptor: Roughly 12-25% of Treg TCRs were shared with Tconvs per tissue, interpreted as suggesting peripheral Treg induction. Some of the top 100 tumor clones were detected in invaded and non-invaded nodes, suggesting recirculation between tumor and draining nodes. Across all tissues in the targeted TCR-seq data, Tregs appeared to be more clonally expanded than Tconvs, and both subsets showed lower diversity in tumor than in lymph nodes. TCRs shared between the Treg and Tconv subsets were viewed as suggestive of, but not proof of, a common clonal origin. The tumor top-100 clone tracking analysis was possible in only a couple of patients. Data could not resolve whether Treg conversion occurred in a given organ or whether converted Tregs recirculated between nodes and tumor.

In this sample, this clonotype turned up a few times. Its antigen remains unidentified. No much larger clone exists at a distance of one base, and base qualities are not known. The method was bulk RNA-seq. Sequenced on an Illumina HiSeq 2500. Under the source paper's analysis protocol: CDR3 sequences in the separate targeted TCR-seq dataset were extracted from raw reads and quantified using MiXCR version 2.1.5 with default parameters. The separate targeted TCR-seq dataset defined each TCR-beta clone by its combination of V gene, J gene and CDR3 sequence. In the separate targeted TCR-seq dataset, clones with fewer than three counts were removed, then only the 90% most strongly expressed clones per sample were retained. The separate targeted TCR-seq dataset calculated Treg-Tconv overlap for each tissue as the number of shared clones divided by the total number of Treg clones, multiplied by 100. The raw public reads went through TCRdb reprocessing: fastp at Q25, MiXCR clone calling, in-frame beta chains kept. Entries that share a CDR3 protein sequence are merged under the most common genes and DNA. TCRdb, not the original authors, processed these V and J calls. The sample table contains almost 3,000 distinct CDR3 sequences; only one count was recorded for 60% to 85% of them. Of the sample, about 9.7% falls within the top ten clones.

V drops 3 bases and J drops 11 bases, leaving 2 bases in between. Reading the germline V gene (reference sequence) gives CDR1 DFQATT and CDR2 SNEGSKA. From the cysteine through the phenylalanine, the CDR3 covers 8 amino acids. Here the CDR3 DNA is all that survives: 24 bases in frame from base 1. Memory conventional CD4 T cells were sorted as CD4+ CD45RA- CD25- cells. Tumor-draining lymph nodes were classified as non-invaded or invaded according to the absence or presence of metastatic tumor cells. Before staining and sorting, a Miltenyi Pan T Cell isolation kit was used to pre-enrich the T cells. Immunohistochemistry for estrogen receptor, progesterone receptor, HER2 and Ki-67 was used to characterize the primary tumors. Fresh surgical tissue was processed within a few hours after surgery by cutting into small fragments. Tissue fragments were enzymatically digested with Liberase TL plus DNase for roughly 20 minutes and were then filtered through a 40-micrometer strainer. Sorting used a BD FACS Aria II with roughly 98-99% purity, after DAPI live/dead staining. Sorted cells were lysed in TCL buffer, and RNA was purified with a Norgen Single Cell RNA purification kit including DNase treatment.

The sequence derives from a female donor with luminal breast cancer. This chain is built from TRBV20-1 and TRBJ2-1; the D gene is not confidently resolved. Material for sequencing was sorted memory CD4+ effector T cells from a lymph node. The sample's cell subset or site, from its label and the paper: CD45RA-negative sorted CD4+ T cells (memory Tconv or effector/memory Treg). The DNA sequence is TGCAGTGCTAGTCAGCAGTTCTTC. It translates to CSASQQFF.